This is a list of T cell receptor beta chains from one sample in a study of cytomegalovirus exposure and HLA in healthy donors. This table comes from immunoSEQ multiplex PCR, and its TCRdb copy is limited to in-frame clones, with some not included. The sample contains 85,000 to 130,000 clones, roughly four fifths of which appear only once. The sample was PBMCs. Receptors originate from a male donor in good health and CMV-seropositive. CDR3s include the opening cysteine and the closing phenylalanine or tryptophan. Each record gives: V gene, clone size, J gene, D gene, CDR3 protein, CDR3 DNA. D genes are given only for firm matches. Clone size is not always given. Where it is, it says once, few, many or a class for expanded clones.

v_call: TRBV5-4; clone_size: .; j_call: TRBJ2-1; d_call: TRBD1; cdr3_aa: CASSLDPGQAYNEQFF; cdr3_nt: TGTGCCAGCAGCTTGGATCCGGGACAGGCCTACAATGAGCAGTTCTTC
v_call: TRBV27; clone_size: .; j_call: TRBJ2-5; d_call: .; cdr3_aa: CASSLSPGRGETQYF; cdr3_nt: TGTGCCAGCAGTTTATCCCCAGGGCGTGGGGAGACCCAGTACTTC
v_call: TRBV6-5; clone_size: .; j_call: TRBJ2-1; d_call: TRBD2; cdr3_aa: CASSYGRGGYEQFF; cdr3_nt: TGTGCCAGCAGTTACGGGCGGGGGGGATATGAGCAGTTCTTC
v_call: TRBV25-1; clone_size: once; j_call: TRBJ1-6; d_call: TRBD1; cdr3_aa: CASSVLGTGDSPLHF; cdr3_nt: TGTGCCAGCAGTGTACTCGGGACAGGTGATTCACCCCTCCACTTT
v_call: TRBV29-1; clone_size: .; j_call: TRBJ1-1; d_call: .; cdr3_aa: CSVLRGGGTEAFF; cdr3_nt: TGCAGCGTCCTCCGGGGGGGTGGCACTGAAGCTTTCTTT
v_call: TRBV11-3; clone_size: few; j_call: TRBJ2-1; d_call: TRBD2; cdr3_aa: CASSPRVSGDLGEQFF; cdr3_nt: TGTGCCAGCAGCCCTCGGGTTAGCGGGGACCTCGGTGAGCAGTTCTTC
v_call: TRBV18; clone_size: .; j_call: TRBJ2-7; d_call: TRBD1; cdr3_aa: CASSLGTGYYEQYF; cdr3_nt: TGTGCCAGCTCCCTAGGGACAGGGTACTACGAGCAGTACTTC
v_call: TRBV7-8; clone_size: .; j_call: TRBJ1-6; d_call: TRBD1; cdr3_aa: CASSLEGAYSPLHF; cdr3_nt: TGTGCCAGCAGCTTAGAGGGGGCGTATTCACCCCTCCACTTT
v_call: TRBV4-1; clone_size: once; j_call: TRBJ1-2; d_call: .; cdr3_aa: CASSLSGSTANYGYTF; cdr3_nt: TGCGCCAGCAGCCTTTCGGGATCCACCGCGAACTATGGCTACACCTTC
v_call: TRBV7-3; clone_size: .; j_call: TRBJ1-3; d_call: .; cdr3_aa: CASSSGPPSGNTIYF; cdr3_nt: TGTGCCAGCAGCTCAGGGCCCCCCTCTGGAAACACCATATATTTT
v_call: TRBV4-2; clone_size: .; j_call: TRBJ2-3; d_call: .; cdr3_aa: CASSLIRGITDTQYF; cdr3_nt: TGTGCCAGCAGCCTCATAAGGGGAATCACAGATACGCAGTATTTT
v_call: TRBV30; clone_size: once; j_call: TRBJ1-1; d_call: .; cdr3_aa: CAWSVQLNTEAFF; cdr3_nt: TGTGCCTGGAGTGTACAGTTGAACACTGAAGCTTTCTTT
v_call: TRBV14; clone_size: .; j_call: TRBJ1-6; d_call: .; cdr3_aa: CASSRDLSYNSPLHF; cdr3_nt: TGTGCCAGCAGCCGAGACCTCTCCTATAATTCACCCCTCCACTTT
v_call: TRBV4-3; clone_size: .; j_call: TRBJ1-1; d_call: TRBD1; cdr3_aa: CASSPQQGVNTEAFF; cdr3_nt: TGCGCCAGCAGCCCTCAACAGGGGGTGAACACTGAAGCTTTCTTT
v_call: TRBV28; clone_size: few; j_call: TRBJ2-5; d_call: TRBD1; cdr3_aa: CASSTPGQGASETQYF; cdr3_nt: TGTGCCAGCAGTACACCGGGACAGGGGGCTTCAGAGACCCAGTACTTC
v_call: TRBV12-5; clone_size: .; j_call: TRBJ2-2; d_call: .; cdr3_aa: CASGPGIGELFF; cdr3_nt: TGTGCTAGTGGCCCGGGTATCGGGGAGCTGTTTTTT
v_call: TRBV4-1; clone_size: .; j_call: TRBJ2-7; d_call: .; cdr3_aa: CASSQEPGTGRRDRSYEQYF; cdr3_nt: TGCGCCAGCAGCCAAGAACCCGGGACCGGGAGACGGGATAGGTCCTACGAGCAGTACTTC
v_call: TRBV5-1; clone_size: .; j_call: TRBJ2-5; d_call: .; cdr3_aa: CASSLAGPHGETQYF; cdr3_nt: TGCGCCAGCAGCTTGGCTGGGCCCCACGGAGAGACCCAGTACTTC
v_call: TRBV11-3; clone_size: .; j_call: TRBJ2-1; d_call: TRBD2; cdr3_aa: CASSPRPPGLASGNEQFF; cdr3_nt: TGTGCCAGCAGCCCTCGCCCCCCGGGACTAGCATCCGGCAATGAGCAGTTCTTC
v_call: TRBV11-2; clone_size: .; j_call: TRBJ2-1; d_call: TRBD2; cdr3_aa: CASTTSGGYNEQFF; cdr3_nt: TGTGCCAGCACAACTAGCGGGGGCTACAATGAGCAGTTCTTC
v_call: TRBV11-2; clone_size: .; j_call: TRBJ1-3; d_call: .; cdr3_aa: CASSQGKAYGNTIYF; cdr3_nt: TGTGCCAGCAGCCAGGGGAAGGCTTATGGAAACACCATATATTTT
v_call: TRBV28; clone_size: .; j_call: TRBJ2-1; d_call: .; cdr3_aa: CASSLSGLDNEQFF; cdr3_nt: TGTGCCAGCAGTTTATCTGGCTTGGACAATGAGCAGTTCTTC
v_call: TRBV4-1; clone_size: .; j_call: TRBJ2-3; d_call: .; cdr3_aa: CASSQETLVGRVTDTQYF; cdr3_nt: TGCGCCAGCAGCCAAGAGACCTTGGTAGGCCGGGTCACAGATACGCAGTATTTT
v_call: TRBV29-1; clone_size: .; j_call: TRBJ2-3; d_call: TRBD1; cdr3_aa: CSVGQGARDTQYF; cdr3_nt: TGCAGCGTTGGACAGGGGGCAAGGGATACGCAGTATTTT
v_call: TRBV19; clone_size: .; j_call: TRBJ1-4; d_call: .; cdr3_aa: CATGGTTNEKLFF; cdr3_nt: TGTGCCACCGGGGGTACAACTAATGAAAAACTGTTTTTT
v_call: TRBV2; clone_size: .; j_call: TRBJ1-1; d_call: .; cdr3_aa: CASTRNTNTEAFF; cdr3_nt: TGTGCCAGTACCAGGAATACGAACACTGAAGCTTTCTTT
v_call: TRBV5-8; clone_size: .; j_call: TRBJ2-1; d_call: TRBD1; cdr3_aa: CASSQGVWSYNEQFF; cdr3_nt: TGTGCCAGCAGCCAGGGGGTTTGGTCCTACAATGAGCAGTTCTTC
v_call: TRBV5-1; clone_size: .; j_call: TRBJ2-7; d_call: TRBD1; cdr3_aa: CASRQRQGSYEQYF; cdr3_nt: TGCGCCAGCAGACAAAGACAGGGCTCCTACGAGCAGTACTTC
v_call: TRBV19; clone_size: .; j_call: TRBJ2-5; d_call: .; cdr3_aa: CASSIVTGGTQYF; cdr3_nt: TGTGCCAGTAGTATAGTGACAGGAGGGACCCAGTACTTC
v_call: TRBV10-1; clone_size: .; j_call: TRBJ1-4; d_call: .; cdr3_aa: CASSPGQTTNEKLFF; cdr3_nt: TGCGCCAGCAGTCCCGGACAGACAACTAATGAAAAACTGTTTTTT
v_call: TRBV7-2; clone_size: few; j_call: TRBJ2-7; d_call: .; cdr3_aa: CASSATGYAEQYF; cdr3_nt: TGTGCCAGCAGCGCCACAGGGTATGCTGAGCAGTACTTC
v_call: TRBV6-5; clone_size: .; j_call: TRBJ2-3; d_call: TRBD2; cdr3_aa: CASSSPGGVRTDTQYF; cdr3_nt: TGTGCCAGCAGTTCCCCTGGGGGGGTACGGACAGATACGCAGTATTTT
v_call: TRBV9; clone_size: .; j_call: TRBJ2-3; d_call: TRBD2; cdr3_aa: CASSVGTSGDTQYF; cdr3_nt: TGTGCCAGCAGCGTAGGGACTAGCGGCGATACGCAGTATTTT
v_call: TRBV19; clone_size: .; j_call: TRBJ2-2; d_call: .; cdr3_aa: CASSITGGGGTGELFF; cdr3_nt: TGTGCCAGTAGTATTACGGGGGGCGGGGGCACCGGGGAGCTGTTTTTT
v_call: TRBV18; clone_size: few; j_call: TRBJ2-7; d_call: .; cdr3_aa: CASSPPGLNYEQYF; cdr3_nt: TGTGCCAGCTCACCACCCGGACTAAACTACGAGCAGTACTTC
v_call: TRBV6-5; clone_size: few; j_call: TRBJ1-5; d_call: .; cdr3_aa: CASSYSGGGNQPQHF; cdr3_nt: TGTGCCAGCAGTTACTCGGGGGGGGGCAATCAGCCCCAGCATTTT
v_call: TRBV5-1; clone_size: .; j_call: TRBJ2-7; d_call: TRBD2; cdr3_aa: CASSLDSGGTSYEQYF; cdr3_nt: TGCGCCAGCAGCTTGGATAGCGGGGGGACTAGCTACGAGCAGTACTTC
v_call: TRBV5-1; clone_size: .; j_call: TRBJ2-1; d_call: TRBD2; cdr3_aa: CASSYSSGGNEQFF; cdr3_nt: TGCGCCAGCAGCTATAGTAGCGGGGGCAATGAGCAGTTCTTC
v_call: TRBV5-1; clone_size: .; j_call: TRBJ1-2; d_call: TRBD1; cdr3_aa: CASSPRQGTNYGYTF; cdr3_nt: TGCGCCAGCAGCCCCAGACAGGGAACTAACTATGGCTACACCTTC
v_call: TRBV5-1; clone_size: .; j_call: TRBJ2-5; d_call: .; cdr3_aa: CASSSTSLGLETQYF; cdr3_nt: TGCGCCAGCAGCAGTACTAGCCTGGGGCTTGAGACCCAGTACTTC
v_call: TRBV4-1; clone_size: .; j_call: TRBJ1-2; d_call: .; cdr3_aa: CASSQDPGPQVHGYTF; cdr3_nt: TGCGCCAGCAGCCAAGATCCAGGTCCCCAGGTCCATGGCTACACCTTC
v_call: TRBV23-1; clone_size: .; j_call: TRBJ1-1; d_call: .; cdr3_aa: CASTLKAGPNTEAFF; cdr3_nt: TGCGCCAGCACACTAAAAGCGGGGCCCAACACTGAAGCTTTCTTT
v_call: TRBV6-1; clone_size: .; j_call: TRBJ2-5; d_call: TRBD2; cdr3_aa: CASSEAAGLAGAHGETQYF; cdr3_nt: TGTGCCAGCAGTGAAGCCGCAGGGCTAGCGGGGGCCCATGGAGAGACCCAGTACTTC
v_call: TRBV28; clone_size: .; j_call: TRBJ1-5; d_call: .; cdr3_aa: CASNPPGSNQPQHF; cdr3_nt: TGTGCCAGCAACCCCCCAGGGTCCAATCAGCCCCAGCATTTT
v_call: TRBV7-9; clone_size: .; j_call: TRBJ1-1; d_call: TRBD1; cdr3_aa: CASSLAAGGYVDTEAFF; cdr3_nt: TGTGCCAGCAGCTTAGCCGCAGGGGGCTACGTTGACACTGAAGCTTTCTTT
v_call: TRBV28; clone_size: few; j_call: TRBJ1-4; d_call: .; cdr3_aa: CASRTFSTATTNEKLFF; cdr3_nt: TGTGCCAGCAGGACTTTTTCGACAGCAACAACTAATGAAAAACTGTTTTTT
v_call: TRBV14; clone_size: few; j_call: TRBJ1-1; d_call: TRBD1; cdr3_aa: CASSRDRGRAAEAFF; cdr3_nt: TGTGCCAGCAGCCGGGACAGGGGGCGAGCGGCTGAAGCTTTCTTT